This T cell receptor (beta chain) was observed in a study of blood T cell repertoires in COVID-19. Study-level information: COVID-19 samples, acute and convalescent, were from the United States, Italy and Spain. Nucleic acid was either cDNA or gDNA, and it came from T cells, B-cell-depleted T cells, or PBMCs.

As processed by the authors: Estimation of nucleated cell counts was performed using reference gene primer amplification. The data were produced by immunoSEQ multiplex PCR, yet TCRdb's version contains in-frame clones alone and is incomplete. The V and J calls and clone size were taken over from that table, and D and trimming were inferred from the DNA. In the table there are roughly 300,000 clones, about 90% of which are singletons. Looked up from germline, CDR1 is SNHLY and CDR2 is FYNNEI. The CDR3 runs to 14 residues. Trimming left V 6 bases short and J 4 bases short, with 12 bases between. This clonotype originated in a man younger than 35 who had recovered from COVID-19. What was sequenced was peripheral blood. This chain joins TRBV2 and TRBJ2-2; no firm D call. In DNA form, the CDR3 reads TGTGCCAGCAGCCACGACTCGGGCACCGGGGAGCTGTTTTTT. Its protein is CASSHDSGTGELFF.